This T cell receptor beta chain derives from a study of blood T cell repertoires in COVID-19. Overall study: COVID-19 samples, acute and convalescent, were from the United States, Italy and Spain.

The CDR3 totals 14 residues. Deletions cut 0 bases from V and 6 bases from J, with 9 bases between. Germline V gives CDR1 MNHEY, CDR2 SVGAGI. Only in-frame clones appear in the TCRdb table, and some are missing; sequencing was by immunoSEQ multiplex PCR. The sample records 140,000 to 150,000 clones, just over 85% being singletons. The sequencing input was PBMCs or T cells enriched from blood (not recorded which). This TCR was sampled from a man aged 45-65 years who had recovered from COVID-19. The chain has TRBV6-5 and TRBJ1-5, with D perhaps matching TRBD1 (5 bases). The DNA of the CDR3 is TGTGCCAGCAGTTACTCTGCAGGGCTTCAGCCCCAGCATTTT. The encoded protein is CASSYSAGLQPQHF.